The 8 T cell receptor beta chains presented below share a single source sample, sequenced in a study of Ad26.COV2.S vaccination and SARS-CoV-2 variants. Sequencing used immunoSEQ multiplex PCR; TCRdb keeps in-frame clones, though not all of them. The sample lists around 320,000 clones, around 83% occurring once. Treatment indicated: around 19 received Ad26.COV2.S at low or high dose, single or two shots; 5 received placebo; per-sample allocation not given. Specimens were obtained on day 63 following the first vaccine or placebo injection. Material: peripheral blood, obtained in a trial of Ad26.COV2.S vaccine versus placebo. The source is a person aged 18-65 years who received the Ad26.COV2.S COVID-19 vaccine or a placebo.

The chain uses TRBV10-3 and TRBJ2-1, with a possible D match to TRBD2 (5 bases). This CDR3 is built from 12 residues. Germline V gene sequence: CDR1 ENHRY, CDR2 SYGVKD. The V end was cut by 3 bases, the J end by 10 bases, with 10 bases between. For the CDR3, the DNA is TGTGCCATCAGTGAAGAGGGTGTCGAGCAGTTCTTC. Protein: CAISEEGVEQFF.

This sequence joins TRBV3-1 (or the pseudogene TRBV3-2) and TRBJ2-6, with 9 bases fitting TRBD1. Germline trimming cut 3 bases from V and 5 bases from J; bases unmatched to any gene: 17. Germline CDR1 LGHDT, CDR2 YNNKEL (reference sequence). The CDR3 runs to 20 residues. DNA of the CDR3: TGTGCCAGCAGCCACAGAACACCAAGGACAGGGGATAAGAGGGCCAACGTCCTGACTTTC. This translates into CASSHRTPRTGDKRANVLTF.

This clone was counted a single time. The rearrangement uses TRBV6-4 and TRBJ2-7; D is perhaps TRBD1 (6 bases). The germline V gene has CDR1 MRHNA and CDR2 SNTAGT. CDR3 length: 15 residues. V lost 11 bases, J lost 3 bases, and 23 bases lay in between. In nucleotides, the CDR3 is TGTGCCCCGATCTGGGCAGGGGACGTATTCTACGAGCAGTACTTC. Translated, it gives CAPIWAGDVFYEQYF.

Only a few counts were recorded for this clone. CDR3: CASSLVGLSLTDTQYF. The CDR3 DNA reads TGTGCCAGCAGCTTAGTAGGACTATCTTTGACAGATACGCAGTATTTT. This chain links TRBV7-9 with TRBJ2-3; D is possibly TRBD2 (6 bases). V was trimmed by 1 base and J by 3 bases, leaving 14 bases between them. Germline CDR1 and CDR2: SEHNR and FQNEAQ (reference sequence). The CDR3 is made up of 16 amino acids.

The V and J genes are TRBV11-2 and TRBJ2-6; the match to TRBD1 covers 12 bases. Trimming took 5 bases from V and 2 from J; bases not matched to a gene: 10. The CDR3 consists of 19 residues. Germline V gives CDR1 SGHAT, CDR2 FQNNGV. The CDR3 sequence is CASSPSPGTGGAGANVLTF. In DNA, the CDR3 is TGTGCCAGCAGCCCGTCGCCCGGGACAGGGGGCGCTGGGGCCAACGTCCTGACTTTC.

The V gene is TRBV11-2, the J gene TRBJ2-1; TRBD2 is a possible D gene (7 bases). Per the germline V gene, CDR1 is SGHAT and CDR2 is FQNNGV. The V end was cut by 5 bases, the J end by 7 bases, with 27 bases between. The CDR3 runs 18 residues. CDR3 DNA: TGTGCCAGCAGCCGAACGGTGGGGGGGGCCTCTCTTGGGAATGAGCAGTTCTTC. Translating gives CASSRTVGGASLGNEQFF.

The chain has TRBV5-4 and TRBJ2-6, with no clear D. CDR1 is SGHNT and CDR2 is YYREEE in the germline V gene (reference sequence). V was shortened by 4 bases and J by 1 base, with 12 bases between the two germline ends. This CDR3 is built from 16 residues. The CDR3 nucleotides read TGTGCCAGCAGCCCTTCCTTCTTGTCTGGGGCCAACGTCCTGACTTTC. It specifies CASSPSFLSGANVLTF.

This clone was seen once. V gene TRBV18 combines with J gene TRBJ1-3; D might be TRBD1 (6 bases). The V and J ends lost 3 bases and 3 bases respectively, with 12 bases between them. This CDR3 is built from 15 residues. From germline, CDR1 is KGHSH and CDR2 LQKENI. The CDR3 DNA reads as TGTGCCAGCTCACCCGGACAGACTTTTGGAAACACCATATATTTT. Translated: CASSPGQTFGNTIYF. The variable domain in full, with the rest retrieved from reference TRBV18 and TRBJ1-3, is NAGVMQNPRHLVRRRGQEARLRCSPMKGHSHVYWYRQLPEEGLKFMVYLQKENIIDESGMPKERFSAEFPKEGPSILRIQQVVRGDSAAYFCASSPGQTFGNTIYFGEGSWLTVV.